This TCR beta chain was retrieved from a study of OX40 agonist ivuxolimab in advanced cancers. Study background: An anti-OX40 (CD134) antibody with agonistic activity, ivuxolimab, was administered to patients. Partial responses were achieved by three patients, one with hepatocellular carcinoma and two with cutaneous melanoma.

Whole-study findings and limits: By week 6 at 0.1 to 3.0 mg/kg, blood CD4+ and CD8+ T cells had expanded clonally.

This table comes from immunoSEQ multiplex PCR, and its TCRdb copy is limited to in-frame clones, with some not included. Of about 88,000 clones listed, roughly 89% are singletons. In germline, CDR1 is KGHSH, CDR2 LQKENI. V lost 3 bases to trimming and J lost 7 bases, with 10 bases between them. The CDR3 covers 13 residues. A word on this clone: Its specificity is not known.

The source is an adult with an advanced solid tumor such as melanoma, head and neck, liver or kidney cancer. The input for sequencing was CD4+ or CD8+ T cells sorted from blood, taken in a trial of the OX40 agonist ivuxolimab. The chain recombines TRBV18 with TRBJ1-5, with D hard to call. Here the CDR3 DNA reads TGTGCCAGCTCACCTGAGGGAGCCCAGCCCCAGCATTTT. Its translation is CASSPEGAQPQHF.